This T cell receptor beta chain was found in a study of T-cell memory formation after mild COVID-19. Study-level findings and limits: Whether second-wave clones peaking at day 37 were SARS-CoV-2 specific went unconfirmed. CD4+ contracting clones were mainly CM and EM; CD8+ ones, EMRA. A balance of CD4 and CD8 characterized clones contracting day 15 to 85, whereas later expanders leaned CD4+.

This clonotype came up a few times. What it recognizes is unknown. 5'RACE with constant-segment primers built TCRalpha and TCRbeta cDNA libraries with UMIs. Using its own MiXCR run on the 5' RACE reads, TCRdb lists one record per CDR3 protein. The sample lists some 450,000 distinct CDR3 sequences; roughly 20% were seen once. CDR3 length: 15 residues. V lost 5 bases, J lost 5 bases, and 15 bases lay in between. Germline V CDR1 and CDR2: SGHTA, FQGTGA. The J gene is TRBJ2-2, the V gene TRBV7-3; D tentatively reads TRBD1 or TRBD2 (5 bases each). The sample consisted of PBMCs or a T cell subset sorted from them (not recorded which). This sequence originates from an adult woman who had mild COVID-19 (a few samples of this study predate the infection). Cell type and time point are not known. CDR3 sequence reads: CASSQQGTQTGELFF. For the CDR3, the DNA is TGTGCCAGCAGCCAACAAGGGACCCAGACCGGGGAGCTGTTTTTT. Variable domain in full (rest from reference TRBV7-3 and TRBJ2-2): GAGVSQTPSNKVTEKGKYVELRCDPISGHTALYWYRQSLGQGPEFLIYFQGTGAADDSGLPNDRFFAVRPEGSVSTLKIQRTERGDSAVYLCASSQQGTQTGELFFGEGSRLTVL.